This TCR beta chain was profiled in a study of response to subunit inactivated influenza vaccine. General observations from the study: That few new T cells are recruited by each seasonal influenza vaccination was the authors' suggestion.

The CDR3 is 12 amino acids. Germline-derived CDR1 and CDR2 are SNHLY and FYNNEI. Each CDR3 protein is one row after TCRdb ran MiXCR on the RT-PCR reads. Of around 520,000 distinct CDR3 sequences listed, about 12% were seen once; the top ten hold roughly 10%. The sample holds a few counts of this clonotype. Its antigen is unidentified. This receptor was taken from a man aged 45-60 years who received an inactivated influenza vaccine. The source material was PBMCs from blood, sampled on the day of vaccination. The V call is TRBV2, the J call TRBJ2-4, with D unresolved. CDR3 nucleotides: TGTGCTCTTAGGCTAGCCAAAAACATTCAGTACTTC. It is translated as CALRLAKNIQYF.